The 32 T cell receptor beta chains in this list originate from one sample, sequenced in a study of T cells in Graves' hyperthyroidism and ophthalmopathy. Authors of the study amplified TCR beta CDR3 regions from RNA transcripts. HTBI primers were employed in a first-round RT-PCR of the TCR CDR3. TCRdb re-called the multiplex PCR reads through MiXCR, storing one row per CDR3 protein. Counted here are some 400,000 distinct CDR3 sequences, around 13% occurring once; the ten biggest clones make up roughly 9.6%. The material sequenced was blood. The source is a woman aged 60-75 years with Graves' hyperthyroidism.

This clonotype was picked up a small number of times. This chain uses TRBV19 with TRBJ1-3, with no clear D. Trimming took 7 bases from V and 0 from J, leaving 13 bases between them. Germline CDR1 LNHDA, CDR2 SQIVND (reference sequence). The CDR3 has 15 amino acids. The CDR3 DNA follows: TGTGCCAGTACCTTAGGTCGCAGCTCTGGAAACACCATATATTTT. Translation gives CASTLGRSSGNTIYF.

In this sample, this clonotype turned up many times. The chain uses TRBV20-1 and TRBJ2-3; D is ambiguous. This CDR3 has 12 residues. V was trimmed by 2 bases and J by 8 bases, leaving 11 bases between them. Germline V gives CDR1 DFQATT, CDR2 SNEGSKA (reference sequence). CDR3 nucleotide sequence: TGCAGTGCTAGACCATTCACTGGTACGCAGTATTTT. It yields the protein CSARPFTGTQYF.

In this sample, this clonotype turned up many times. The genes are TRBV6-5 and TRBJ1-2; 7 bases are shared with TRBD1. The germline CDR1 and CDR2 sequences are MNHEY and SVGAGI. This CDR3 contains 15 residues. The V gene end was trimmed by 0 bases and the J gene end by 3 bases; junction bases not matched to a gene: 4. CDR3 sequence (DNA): TGTGCCAGCAGTTACTCGAGACAGGGCTACTATGGCTACACCTTC. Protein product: CASSYSRQGYYGYTF.

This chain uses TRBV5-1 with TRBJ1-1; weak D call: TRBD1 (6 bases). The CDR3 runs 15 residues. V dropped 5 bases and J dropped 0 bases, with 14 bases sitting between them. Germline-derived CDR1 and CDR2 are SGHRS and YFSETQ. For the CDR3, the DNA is TGCGCCAGCAGGATGACAGGCACAATGAACACTGAAGCTTTCTTT. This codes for CASRMTGTMNTEAFF.

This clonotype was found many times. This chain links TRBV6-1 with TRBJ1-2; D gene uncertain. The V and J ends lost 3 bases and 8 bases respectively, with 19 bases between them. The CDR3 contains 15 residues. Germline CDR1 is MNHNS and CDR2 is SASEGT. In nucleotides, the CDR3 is TGTGCCAGCAGTGATATGTTATCGGGCGTCGGGGGCTACACCTTC. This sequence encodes CASSDMLSGVGGYTF.

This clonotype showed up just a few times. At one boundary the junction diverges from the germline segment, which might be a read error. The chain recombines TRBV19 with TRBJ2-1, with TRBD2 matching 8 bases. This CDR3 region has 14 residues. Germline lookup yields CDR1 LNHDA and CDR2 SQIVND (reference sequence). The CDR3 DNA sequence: TGTGTCAGTTACGGGAGGGGACCGCACAATGAGCAGTTCTTC. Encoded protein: CVSYGRGPHNEQFF.

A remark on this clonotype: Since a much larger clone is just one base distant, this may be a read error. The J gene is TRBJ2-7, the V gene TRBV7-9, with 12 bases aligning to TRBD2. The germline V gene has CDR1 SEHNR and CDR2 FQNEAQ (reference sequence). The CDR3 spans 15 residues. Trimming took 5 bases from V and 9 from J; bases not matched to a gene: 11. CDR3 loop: CASSGPSGRAGGQYF. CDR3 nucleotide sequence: TGTGCCAGCAGCGGACCTAGCGGGAGGGCGGGGGGGCAGTACTTC.

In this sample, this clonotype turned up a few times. The CDR3 DNA reads TGCGCCAGCAGCGGACCGACTAGCGGAGACACCGGGGAGCTGTTTTTT. This sequence encodes CASSGPTSGDTGELFF. J is TRBJ2-2 and V is TRBV5-1; 9 nucleotides line up with TRBD2. V gave up 4 bases and J gave up 3 bases; unmatched junction bases: 7. The CDR3 contains 16 residues. Germline V CDR1 and CDR2: SGHRS, YFSETQ.

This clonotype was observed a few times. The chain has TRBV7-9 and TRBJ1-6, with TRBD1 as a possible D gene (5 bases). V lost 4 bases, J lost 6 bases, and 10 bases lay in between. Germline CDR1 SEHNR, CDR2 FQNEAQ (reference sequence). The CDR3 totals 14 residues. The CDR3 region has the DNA TGTGCCAGCAGCTACCCCGGGGGTAATTCACCCCTCCACTTT. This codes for CASSYPGGNSPLHF.

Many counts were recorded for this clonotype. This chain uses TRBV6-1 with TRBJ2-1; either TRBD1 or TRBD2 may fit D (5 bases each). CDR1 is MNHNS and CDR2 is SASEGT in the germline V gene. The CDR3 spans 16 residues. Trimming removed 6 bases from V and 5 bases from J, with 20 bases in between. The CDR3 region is CASSSVPGTKNNEQFF. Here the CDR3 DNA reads TGTGCCAGCAGCTCTGTACCAGGGACCAAAAACAATGAGCAGTTCTTC.

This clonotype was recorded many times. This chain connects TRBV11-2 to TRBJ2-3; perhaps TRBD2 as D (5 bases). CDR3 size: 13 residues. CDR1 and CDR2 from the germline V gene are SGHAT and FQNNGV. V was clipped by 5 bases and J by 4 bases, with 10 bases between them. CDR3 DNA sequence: TGTGCCAGCAGCGCGGCGGGTGCAGATACGCAGTATTTT. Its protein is CASSAAGADTQYF.

The CDR3 is CASRTGEEEKLFF. CDR3 in DNA: TGTGCCAGCCGGACAGGGGAGGAGGAAAAACTGTTTTTT. J is TRBJ1-4 and V is TRBV14, with 9 bases fitting TRBD1. The germline V gene encodes CDR1 SGHDN and CDR2 FVKESK. Germline trimming cut 8 bases from V and 8 bases from J; bases unmatched to any gene: 6. CDR3 length equals 13 residues.

This chain's CDR3 is CASSSRTGGLSNEKLFF. In nucleotides, the CDR3 is TGTGCCAGCAGCTCACGGACAGGGGGACTATCTAATGAAAAACTGTTTTTT. The rearrangement links TRBV11-2 to TRBJ1-4; 10 nucleotides match TRBD1. CDR1 and CDR2 (germline): SGHAT, FQNNGV. This CDR3 region has 17 residues. V trimming: 4 bases; J trimming: 3 bases; junction bases outside the gene matches: 8.

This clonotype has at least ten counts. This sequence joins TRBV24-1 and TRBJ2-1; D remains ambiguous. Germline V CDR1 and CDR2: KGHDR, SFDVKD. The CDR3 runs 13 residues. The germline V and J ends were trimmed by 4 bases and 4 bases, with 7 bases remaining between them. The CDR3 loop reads CATSENSYNEQFF. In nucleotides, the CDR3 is TGTGCCACCAGTGAGAATTCATACAATGAGCAGTTCTTC.

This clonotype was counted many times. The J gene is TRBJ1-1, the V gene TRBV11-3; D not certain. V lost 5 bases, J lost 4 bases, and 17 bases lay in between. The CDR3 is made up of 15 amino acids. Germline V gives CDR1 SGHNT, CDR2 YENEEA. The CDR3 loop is CASSQNGPLRTEAFF. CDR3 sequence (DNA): TGTGCCAGCAGCCAAAACGGACCCCTGCGCACTGAAGCTTTCTTT.

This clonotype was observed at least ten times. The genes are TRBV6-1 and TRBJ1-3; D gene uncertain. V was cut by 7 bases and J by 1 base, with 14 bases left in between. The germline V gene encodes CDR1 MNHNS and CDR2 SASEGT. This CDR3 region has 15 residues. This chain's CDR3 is CASTPGSESGNTIYF. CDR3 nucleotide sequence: TGTGCCAGCACCCCTGGGAGCGAATCTGGAAACACCATATATTTT.

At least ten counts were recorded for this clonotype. The CDR3 coding sequence is TGTGCCAGCTCACCAAGGGGAGGACTAGGCACAGATACGCAGTATTTT. This sequence encodes CASSPRGGLGTDTQYF. V usage is TRBV18 and J usage is TRBJ2-3; the match to TRBD2 covers 7 bases. Germline V gives CDR1 KGHSH, CDR2 LQKENI. CDR3 length: 16 residues. The ends lost 2 bases at V and 1 base at J; junction bases unmatched: 6. The full variable domain, completed using reference TRBV18 and TRBJ2-3, is NAGVMQNPRHLVRRRGQEARLRCSPMKGHSHVYWYRQLPEEGLKFMVYLQKENIIDESGMPKERFSAEFPKEGPSILRIQQVVRGDSAAYFCASSPRGGLGTDTQYFGPGTRLTVL.

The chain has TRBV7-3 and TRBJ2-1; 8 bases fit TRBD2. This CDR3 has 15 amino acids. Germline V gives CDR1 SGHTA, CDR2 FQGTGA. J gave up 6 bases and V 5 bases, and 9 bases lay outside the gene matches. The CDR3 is CASSPNPLAGNEQFF. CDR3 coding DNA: TGTGCCAGCAGCCCCAACCCCCTAGCGGGCAATGAGCAGTTCTTC.

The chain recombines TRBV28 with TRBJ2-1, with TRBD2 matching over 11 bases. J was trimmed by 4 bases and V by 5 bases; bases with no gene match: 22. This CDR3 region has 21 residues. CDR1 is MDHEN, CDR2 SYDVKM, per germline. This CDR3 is CASSLTLVAGGPSQTYNEQFF. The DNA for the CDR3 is TGTGCCAGCAGTCTGACCTTAGTAGCGGGAGGGCCGTCGCAAACTTACAATGAGCAGTTCTTC.

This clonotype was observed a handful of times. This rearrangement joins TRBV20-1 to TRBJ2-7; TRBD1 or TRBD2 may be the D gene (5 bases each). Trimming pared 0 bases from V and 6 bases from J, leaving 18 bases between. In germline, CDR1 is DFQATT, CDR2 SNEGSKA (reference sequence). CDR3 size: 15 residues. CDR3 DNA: TGCAGTGCTAGAGATGGGGCGGGCAAGACCTGCGAGCAGTACTTC. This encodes CSARDGAGKTCEQYF.

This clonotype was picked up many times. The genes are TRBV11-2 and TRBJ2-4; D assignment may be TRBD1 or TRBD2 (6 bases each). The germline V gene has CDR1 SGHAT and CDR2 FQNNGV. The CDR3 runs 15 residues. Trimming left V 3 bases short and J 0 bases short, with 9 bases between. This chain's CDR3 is CASSFGGGAKNIQYF. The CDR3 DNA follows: TGTGCCAGCAGCTTCGGAGGGGGAGCCAAAAACATTCAGTACTTC.

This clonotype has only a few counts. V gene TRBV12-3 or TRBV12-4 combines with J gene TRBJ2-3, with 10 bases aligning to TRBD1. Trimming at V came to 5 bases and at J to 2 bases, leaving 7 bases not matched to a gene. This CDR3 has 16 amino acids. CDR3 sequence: CASSKSDRGNTDTQYF. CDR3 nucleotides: TGTGCCAGCAGTAAATCGGACAGGGGGAACACAGATACGCAGTATTTT.

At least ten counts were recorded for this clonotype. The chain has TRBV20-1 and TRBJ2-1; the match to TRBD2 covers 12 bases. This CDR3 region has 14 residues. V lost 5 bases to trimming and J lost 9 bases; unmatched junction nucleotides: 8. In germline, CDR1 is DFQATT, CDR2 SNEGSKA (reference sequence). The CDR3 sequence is CSAGLAGSAGEQFF. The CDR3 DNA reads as TGCAGTGCTGGACTAGCGGGATCGGCGGGTGAGCAGTTCTTC.

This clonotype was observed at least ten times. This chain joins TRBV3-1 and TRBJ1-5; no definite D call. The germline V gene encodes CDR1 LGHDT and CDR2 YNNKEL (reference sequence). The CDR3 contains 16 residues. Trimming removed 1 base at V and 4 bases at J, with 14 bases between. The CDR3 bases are TGTGCCAGCAGCCAAGGTCGTGGGTTACGAAATCAGCCCCAGCATTTT. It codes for CASSQGRGLRNQPQHF.

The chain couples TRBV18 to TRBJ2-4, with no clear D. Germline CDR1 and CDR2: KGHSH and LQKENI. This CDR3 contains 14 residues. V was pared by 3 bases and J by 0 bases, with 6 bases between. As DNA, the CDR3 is TGTGCCAGCTCACCGTCCGAAGCCAAAAACATTCAGTACTTC. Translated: CASSPSEAKNIQYF.

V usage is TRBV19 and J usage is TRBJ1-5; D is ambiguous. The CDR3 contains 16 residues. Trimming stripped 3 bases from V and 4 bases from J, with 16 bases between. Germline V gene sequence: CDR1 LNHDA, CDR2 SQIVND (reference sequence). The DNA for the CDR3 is TGTGCCAGTAGTATCCCAGACCTAGGTAGAAATCAGCCCCAGCATTTT. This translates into CASSIPDLGRNQPQHF.

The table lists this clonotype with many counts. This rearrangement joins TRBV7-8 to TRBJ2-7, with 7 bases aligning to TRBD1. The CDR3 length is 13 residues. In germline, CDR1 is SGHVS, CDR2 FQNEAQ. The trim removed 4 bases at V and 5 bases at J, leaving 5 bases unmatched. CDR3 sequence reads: CASSWTGSHEQYF. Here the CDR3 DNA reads TGTGCCAGCAGCTGGACAGGTTCCCACGAGCAGTACTTC.

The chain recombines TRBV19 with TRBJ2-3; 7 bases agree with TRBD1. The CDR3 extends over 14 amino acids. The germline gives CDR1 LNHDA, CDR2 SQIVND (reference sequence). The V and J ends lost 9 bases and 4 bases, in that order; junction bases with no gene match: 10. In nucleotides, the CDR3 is TGTGCCAGCGGACCGGGACAGTTTGCAGATACGCAGTATTTT. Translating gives CASGPGQFADTQYF. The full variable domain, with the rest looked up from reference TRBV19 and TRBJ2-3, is DGGITQSPKYLFRKEGQNVTLSCEQNLNHDAMYWYRQDPGQGLRLIYYSQIVNDFQKGDIAEGYSVSREKKESFPLTVTSAQKNPTAFYLCASGPGQFADTQYFGPGTRLTVL.

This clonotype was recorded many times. Here the CDR3 reads CASTPRDGPYEQYF. In nucleotides, the CDR3 is TGTGCCAGCACCCCCCGGGACGGGCCCTACGAGCAGTACTTC. The rearrangement joins TRBV2 to TRBJ2-7; the D gene could be TRBD1 or TRBD2 (5 bases each). Trimming removed 7 bases from V and 2 bases from J, with 15 bases in between. This CDR3 comprises 14 residues. CDR1 and CDR2 from the germline V gene are SNHLY and FYNNEI. Filled out from reference TRBV2 and TRBJ2-7, the complete variable domain reads EPEVTQTPSHQVTQMGQEVILRCVPISNHLYFYWYRQILGQKVEFLVSFYNNEISEKSEIFDDQFSVERPDGSNFTLKIRSTKLEDSAMYFCASTPRDGPYEQYFGPGTRLTVT.

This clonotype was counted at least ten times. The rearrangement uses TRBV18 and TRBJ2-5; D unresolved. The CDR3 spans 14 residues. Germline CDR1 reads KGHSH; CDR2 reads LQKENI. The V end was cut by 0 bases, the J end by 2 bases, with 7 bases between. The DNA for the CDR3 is TGTGCCAGCTCACCACCGGTCAGACAAGAGACCCAGTACTTC. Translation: CASSPPVRQETQYF.

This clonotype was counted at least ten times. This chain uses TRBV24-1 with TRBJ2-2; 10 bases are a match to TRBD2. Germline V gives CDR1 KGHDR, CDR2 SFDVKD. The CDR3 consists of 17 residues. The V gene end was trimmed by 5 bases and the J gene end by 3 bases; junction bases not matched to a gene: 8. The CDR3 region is CATSGSSGSWDTGELFF. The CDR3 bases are TGTGCCACCAGTGGGTCTAGCGGGAGCTGGGACACCGGGGAGCTGTTTTTT.

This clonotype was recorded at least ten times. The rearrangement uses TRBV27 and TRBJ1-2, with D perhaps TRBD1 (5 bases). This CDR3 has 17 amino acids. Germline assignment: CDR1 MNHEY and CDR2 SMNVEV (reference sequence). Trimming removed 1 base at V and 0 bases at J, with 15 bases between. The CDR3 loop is CASSLLAGSRANYGYTF. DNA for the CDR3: TGTGCCAGCAGTTTATTGGCAGGGAGTAGGGCTAACTATGGCTACACCTTC.